This T cell receptor beta chain emerged from a study of blood T cells in healthy people across ages. Whole-study results and caveats: A strong correlation was found between TCR beta diversity and the percentage of naive T cells.

As concerns this clonotype: Its antigen is undetermined.

A second PCR, run for about 7 to 11 cycles, used a sample-barcoded 5' primer plus a J-beta primer mix. TCRdb ran MiXCR on the 5' RACE reads and lists one entry per CDR3 protein. Among around 820,000 distinct CDR3 sequences listed, around 25% were seen once. This sample also belongs to another study, concerning T cells of mothers and their children. As that study records: When mothers and children were related, their normalized repertoire overlap, which was always slightly higher, did not differ significantly from that of unrelated pairs.

Sequences were obtained from blood. The receptor was derived from a boy aged 5-17 years in good health.

CDR3: CSVVVETGRAAYGYTF. The CDR3 nucleotides read TGCAGCGTGGTCGTTGAAACAGGGCGAGCTGCCTATGGCTACACCTTC. The chain uses TRBV29-1 and TRBJ1-2; TRBD1 is a possible D gene (6 bases). Germline V gives CDR1 SQVTM, CDR2 ANQGSEA. This CDR3 has 16 residues. Between the trimmed V and J ends, which lost 6 bases and 4 bases, there was a span of 24 bases.